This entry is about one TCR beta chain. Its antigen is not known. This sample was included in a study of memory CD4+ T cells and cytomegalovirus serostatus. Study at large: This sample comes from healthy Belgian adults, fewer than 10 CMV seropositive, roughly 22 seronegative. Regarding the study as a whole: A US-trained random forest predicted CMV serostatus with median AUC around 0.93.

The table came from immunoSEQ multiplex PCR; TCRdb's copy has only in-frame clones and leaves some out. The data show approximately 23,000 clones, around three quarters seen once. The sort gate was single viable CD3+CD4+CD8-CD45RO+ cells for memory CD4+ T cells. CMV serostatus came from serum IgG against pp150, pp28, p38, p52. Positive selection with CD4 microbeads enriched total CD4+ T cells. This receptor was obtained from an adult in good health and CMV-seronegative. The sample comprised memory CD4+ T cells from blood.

In DNA, the CDR3 is TGTGCCTGGAGAACTAGGGCGAACACCGGGGAGCTGTTTTTT. Protein: CAWRTRANTGELFF. The rearrangement links TRBV30 to TRBJ2-2; D is possibly TRBD2 (5 bases). CDR1 is GTSNPN, CDR2 SVGIG, per germline (reference sequence). The V and J ends lost 3 bases and 0 bases respectively, with 8 bases between them. CDR3 size: 14 residues. The full variable domain, with the rest looked up from reference TRBV30 and TRBJ2-2, is SQTIHQWPATLVQPVGSPLSLECTVEGTSNPNLYWYRQAAGRGLQLLFYSVGIGQISSEVPQNLSASRPQDRQFILSSKKLLLSDSGFYLCAWRTRANTGELFFGEGSRLTVL.